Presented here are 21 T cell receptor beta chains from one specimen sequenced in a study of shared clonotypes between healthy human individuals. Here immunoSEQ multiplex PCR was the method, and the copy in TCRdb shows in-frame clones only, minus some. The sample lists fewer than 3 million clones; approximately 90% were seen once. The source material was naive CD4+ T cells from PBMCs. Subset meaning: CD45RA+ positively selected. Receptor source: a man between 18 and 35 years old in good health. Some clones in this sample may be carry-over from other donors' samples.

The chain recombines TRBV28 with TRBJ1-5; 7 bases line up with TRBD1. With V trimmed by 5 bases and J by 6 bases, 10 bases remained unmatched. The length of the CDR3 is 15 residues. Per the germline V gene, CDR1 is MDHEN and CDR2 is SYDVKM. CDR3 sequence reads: CASSAPSGGSQPQHF. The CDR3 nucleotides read TGTGCCAGCAGTGCCCCTTCAGGGGGTAGTCAGCCCCAGCATTTT.

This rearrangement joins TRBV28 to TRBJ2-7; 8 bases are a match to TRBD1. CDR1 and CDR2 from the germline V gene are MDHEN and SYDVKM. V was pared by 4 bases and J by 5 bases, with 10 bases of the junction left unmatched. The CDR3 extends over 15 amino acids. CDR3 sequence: CASSSGPGGIDEQYF. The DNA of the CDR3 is TGTGCCAGCAGTTCTGGCCCAGGGGGCATCGACGAGCAGTACTTC.

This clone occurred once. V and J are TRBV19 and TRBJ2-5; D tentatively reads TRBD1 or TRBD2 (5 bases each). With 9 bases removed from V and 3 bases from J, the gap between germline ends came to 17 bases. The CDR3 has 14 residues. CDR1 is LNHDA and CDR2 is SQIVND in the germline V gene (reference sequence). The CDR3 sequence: CASISGTPKETQYF. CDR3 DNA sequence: TGTGCCAGCATATCCGGGACCCCAAAAGAGACCCAGTACTTC.

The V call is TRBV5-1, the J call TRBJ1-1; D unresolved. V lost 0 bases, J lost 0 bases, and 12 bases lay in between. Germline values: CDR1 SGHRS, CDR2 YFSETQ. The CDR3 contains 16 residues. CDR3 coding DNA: TGCGCCAGCAGCTTGGCTGTCGGATCTATGAACACTGAAGCTTTCTTT. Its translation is CASSLAVGSMNTEAFF.

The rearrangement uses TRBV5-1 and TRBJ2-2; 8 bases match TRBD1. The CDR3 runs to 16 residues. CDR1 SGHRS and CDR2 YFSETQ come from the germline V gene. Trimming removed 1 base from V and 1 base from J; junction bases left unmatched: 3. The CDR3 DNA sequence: TGCGCCAGCAGCTTGTATGGGACAGGGAACACCGGGGAGCTGTTTTTT. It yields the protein CASSLYGTGNTGELFF.

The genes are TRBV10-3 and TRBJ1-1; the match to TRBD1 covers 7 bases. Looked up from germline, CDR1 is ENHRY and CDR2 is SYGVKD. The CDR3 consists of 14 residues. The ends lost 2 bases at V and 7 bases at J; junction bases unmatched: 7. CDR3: CAISEKTGTFEAFF. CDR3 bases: TGTGCCATCAGTGAGAAGACAGGGACTTTTGAAGCTTTCTTT.

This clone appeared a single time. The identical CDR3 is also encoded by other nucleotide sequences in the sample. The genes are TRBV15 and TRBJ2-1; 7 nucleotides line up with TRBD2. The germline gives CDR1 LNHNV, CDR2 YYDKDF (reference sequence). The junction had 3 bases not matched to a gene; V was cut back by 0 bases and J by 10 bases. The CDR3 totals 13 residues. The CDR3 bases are TGTGCCACCAGCAGAGATCGGCGGGGGGAGCAGTTCTTC. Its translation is CATSRDRRGEQFF.

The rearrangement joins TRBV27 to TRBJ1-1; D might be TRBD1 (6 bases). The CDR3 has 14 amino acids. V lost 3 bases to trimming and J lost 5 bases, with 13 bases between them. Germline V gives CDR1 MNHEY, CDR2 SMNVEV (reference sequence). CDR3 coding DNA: TGTGCCAGCAGTTTGCGGGGGGCAGTTACTGAAGCTTTCTTT. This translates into CASSLRGAVTEAFF.

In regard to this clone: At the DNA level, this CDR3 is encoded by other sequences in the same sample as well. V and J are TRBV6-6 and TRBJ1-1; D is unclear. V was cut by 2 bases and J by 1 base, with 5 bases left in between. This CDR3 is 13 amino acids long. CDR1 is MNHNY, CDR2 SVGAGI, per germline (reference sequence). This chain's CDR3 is CASSYGPNTEAFF. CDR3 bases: TGTGCCAGCAGTTACGGACCGAACACTGAAGCTTTCTTT.

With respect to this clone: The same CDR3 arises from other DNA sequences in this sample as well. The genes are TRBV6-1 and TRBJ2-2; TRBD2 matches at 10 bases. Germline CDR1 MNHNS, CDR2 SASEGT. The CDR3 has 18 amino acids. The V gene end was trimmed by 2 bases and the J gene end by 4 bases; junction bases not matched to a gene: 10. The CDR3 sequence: CASSELGLAGAGTGELFF. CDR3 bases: TGTGCCAGCAGTGAATTGGGCCTAGCGGGAGCGGGCACCGGGGAGCTGTTTTTT.

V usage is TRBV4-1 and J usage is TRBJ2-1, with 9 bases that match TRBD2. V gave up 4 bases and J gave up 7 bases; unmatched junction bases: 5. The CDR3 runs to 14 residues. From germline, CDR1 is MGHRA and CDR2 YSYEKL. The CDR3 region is CASSPAGGRNEQFF. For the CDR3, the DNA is TGCGCCAGCAGCCCAGCGGGAGGTAGGAATGAGCAGTTCTTC.

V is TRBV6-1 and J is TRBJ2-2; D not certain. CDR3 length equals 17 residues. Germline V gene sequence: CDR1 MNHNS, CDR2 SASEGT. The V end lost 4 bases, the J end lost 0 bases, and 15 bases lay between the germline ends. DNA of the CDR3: TGTGCCAGCAGTGTTAGGGTTGGGCTTTCGAACACCGGGGAGCTGTTTTTT. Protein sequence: CASSVRVGLSNTGELFF.

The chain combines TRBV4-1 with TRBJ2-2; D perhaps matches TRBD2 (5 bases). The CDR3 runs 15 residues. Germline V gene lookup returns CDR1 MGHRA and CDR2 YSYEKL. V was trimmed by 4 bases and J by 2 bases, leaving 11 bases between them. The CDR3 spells CASSLRRPNTGELFF. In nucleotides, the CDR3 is TGCGCCAGCAGCCTGAGGAGGCCAAACACCGGGGAGCTGTTTTTT.

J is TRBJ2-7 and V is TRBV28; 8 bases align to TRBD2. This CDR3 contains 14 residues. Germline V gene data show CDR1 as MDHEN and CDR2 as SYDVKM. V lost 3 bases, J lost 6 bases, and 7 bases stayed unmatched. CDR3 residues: CASSFSGGRREQYF. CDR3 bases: TGTGCCAGCAGTTTCTCTGGCGGGAGGCGCGAGCAGTACTTC.

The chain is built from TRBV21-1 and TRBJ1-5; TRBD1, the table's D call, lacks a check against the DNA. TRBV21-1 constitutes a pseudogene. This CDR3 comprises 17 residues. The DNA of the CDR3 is TGTGCCAGCAGCAAAACCGGGACAAGGTTTTCCAATCAGCCCCAGCATTTT. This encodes CASSKTGTRFSNQPQHF.

The CDR3 nucleotides are TGTGCCAGCAGCCAGACAGGTGGTGGAGGCTACACCTTC. The encoded protein is CASSQTGGGGYTF. The chain carries TRBV6-6 and TRBJ1-2; tentative D call: TRBD1 (6 bases). The CDR3 length is 13 residues. V gave up 6 bases and J gave up 8 bases, with 16 bases separating them. Germline V gene lookup returns CDR1 MNHNY and CDR2 SVGAGI (reference sequence).

The CDR3 DNA follows: TGTGCCAGCAGTTCCACCCCGGACGGAGACTATGGCTACACCTTC. Translation gives CASSSTPDGDYGYTF. The J gene is TRBJ1-2, the V gene TRBV6-5; no firm D call. Germline V gene data show CDR1 as MNHEY and CDR2 as SVGAGI. V lost 4 bases, J lost 3 bases, and 15 bases lay in between. The CDR3 loop spans 15 amino acids.

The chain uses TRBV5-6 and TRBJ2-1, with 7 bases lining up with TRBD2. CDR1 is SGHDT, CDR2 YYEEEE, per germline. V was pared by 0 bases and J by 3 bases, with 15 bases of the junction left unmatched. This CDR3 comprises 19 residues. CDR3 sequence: CASSLGPVWLREGYNEQFF. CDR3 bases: TGTGCCAGCAGCTTGGGGCCTGTATGGTTGAGGGAGGGCTACAATGAGCAGTTCTTC.

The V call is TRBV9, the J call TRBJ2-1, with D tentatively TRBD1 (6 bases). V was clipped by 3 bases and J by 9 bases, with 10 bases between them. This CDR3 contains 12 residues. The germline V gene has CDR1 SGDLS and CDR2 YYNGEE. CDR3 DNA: TGTGCCAGCAGCGCTACAGGGCTTGAGCAGTTCTTC. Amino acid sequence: CASSATGLEQFF.

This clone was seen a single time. CDR3 sequence: CASSSGQPDNYGYTF. The CDR3 region has the DNA TGTGCCAGCAGTTCGGGACAGCCCGATAACTATGGCTACACCTTC. The chain uses TRBV6-5 and TRBJ1-2; 7 bases are a match to TRBD1. CDR3 length: 15 amino acids. The V segment lost 4 bases and the J segment 1 base; nucleotides outside the gene matches: 6. The germline CDR1 and CDR2 sequences are MNHEY and SVGAGI.

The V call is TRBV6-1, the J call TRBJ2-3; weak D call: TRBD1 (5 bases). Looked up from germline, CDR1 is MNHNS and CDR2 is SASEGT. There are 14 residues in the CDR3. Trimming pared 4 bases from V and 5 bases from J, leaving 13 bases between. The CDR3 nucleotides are TGTGCCAGCAGTGGTCCCAGGGTTGTAGATACGCAGTATTTT. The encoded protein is CASSGPRVVDTQYF.